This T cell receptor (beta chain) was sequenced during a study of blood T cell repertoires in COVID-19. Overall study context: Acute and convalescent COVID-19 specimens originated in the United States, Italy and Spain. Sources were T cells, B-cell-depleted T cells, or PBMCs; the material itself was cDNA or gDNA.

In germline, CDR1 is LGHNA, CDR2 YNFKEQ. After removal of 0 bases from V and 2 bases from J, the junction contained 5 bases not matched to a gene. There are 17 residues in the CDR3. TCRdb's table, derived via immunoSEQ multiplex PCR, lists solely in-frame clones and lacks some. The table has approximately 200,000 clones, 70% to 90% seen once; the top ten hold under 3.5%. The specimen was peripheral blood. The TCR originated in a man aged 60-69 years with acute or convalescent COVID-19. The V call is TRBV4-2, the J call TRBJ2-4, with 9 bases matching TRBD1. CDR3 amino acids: CASSQDPTGGPKNIQYF. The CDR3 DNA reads TGTGCCAGCAGCCAAGACCCGACAGGGGGGCCCAAAAACATTCAGTACTTC.